This entry lists 2 T cell receptor beta chains sequenced from one sample in a study of cytomegalovirus exposure and HLA in healthy donors. 60 Vbeta and 13 Jbeta primers were used in PCR. The method was immunoSEQ multiplex PCR; TCRdb's version includes in-frame clones alone and lacks a portion of them. The sample has roughly 100,000 clones, and its top ten clones hold about 3%. Material: PBMCs. The receptors shown here come from a man between 35 and 55 years old in good health and CMV-seronegative.

The V and J genes are TRBV6-5 and TRBJ1-1; 8 bases fit TRBD1. Germline loops: CDR1 MNHEY, CDR2 SVGAGI. The CDR3 covers 15 residues. Trimming cost V 6 bases and J 0 bases; bases outside gene matches: 6. The CDR3 DNA reads TGTGCCAGCAGCCGGACAGGGAACCTGAACACTGAAGCTTTCTTT. Its translation is CASSRTGNLNTEAFF.

This rearrangement joins TRBV6-1 to TRBJ2-7; 12 bases are shared with TRBD2. Trimming cost V 8 bases and J 6 bases; bases outside gene matches: 11. The CDR3 totals 15 residues. The germline V gene has CDR1 MNHNS and CDR2 SASEGT. CDR3 sequence reads: CASEMTSGSFGEQYF. Here the CDR3 DNA reads TGTGCCAGCGAGATGACTAGCGGGAGTTTCGGCGAGCAGTACTTC.